Listed below are T cell receptor beta chains from one sample, sequenced in a study of blood T cell repertoires in COVID-19. Assay used: immunoSEQ multiplex PCR; TCRdb lists only in-frame clones, some missing. The top ten clones hold roughly 8.5% of a sample with some 530,000 clones, roughly nine tenths of them seen once. Sequencing was carried out using PBMCs or T cells enriched from blood (not recorded which). Source of these receptors: a woman aged 60 to 75 who had recovered from COVID-19. Each CDR3 is given with its conserved first and last residue. Fields, in order: J gene, clone size, V gene, D gene, CDR3 protein, CDR3 DNA. A D gene is named only where the DNA matches it firmly. For some rows the clone size is stated as once, few or many, or as a class when expanded; others skip it.

J: TRBJ1-3
size: NA
V: TRBV4-2
D: NA
CDR3: CASSQDWGPGNTIYF
DNA: TGTGCCAGCAGCCAAGACTGGGGCCCTGGAAACACCATATATTTT

J: TRBJ2-3
size: NA
V: TRBV5-6
D: NA
CDR3: CASSPPGRTDTQYF
DNA: TGTGCCAGCAGCCCCCCTGGCCGCACAGATACGCAGTATTTT

J: TRBJ2-1
size: NA
V: TRBV6-5
D: NA
CDR3: CASSYEGYNEQFF
DNA: TGTGCCAGCAGTTATGAGGGATACAATGAGCAGTTCTTC

J: TRBJ1-2
size: few
V: TRBV6-1
D: NA
CDR3: CASSEARTRGYGYTF
DNA: TGTGCCAGCAGTGAAGCTCGGACACGAGGCTATGGCTACACCTTC

J: TRBJ1-5
size: NA
V: TRBV5-6
D: TRBD1
CDR3: CASSTGTGVTQPQHF
DNA: TGTGCCAGCAGCACCGGGACAGGGGTCACTCAGCCCCAGCATTTT

J: TRBJ2-3
size: NA
V: TRBV5-4
D: TRBD1
CDR3: CASRQGFTDTQYF
DNA: TGTGCCAGTAGACAGGGGTTCACAGATACGCAGTATTTT

J: TRBJ1-1
size: once
V: TRBV9
D: NA
CDR3: CASSRQGHYTEAFF
DNA: TGTGCCAGCAGCCGCCAGGGACACTACACTGAAGCTTTCTTT

J: TRBJ1-2
size: NA
V: TRBV11-3
D: NA
CDR3: CASSDQDSYGYTF
DNA: TGTGCCAGCAGCGATCAGGATAGCTATGGCTACACCTTC

J: TRBJ2-7
size: NA
V: TRBV7-2
D: NA
CDR3: CASRARGYEQYF
DNA: TGTGCCAGCAGGGCTAGGGGTTACGAGCAGTACTTC

J: TRBJ2-7
size: NA
V: TRBV5-1
D: TRBD2
CDR3: CASTTGTSGRYEQYF
DNA: TGCGCCAGCACGACTGGGACTAGCGGTCGTTACGAGCAGTACTTC

J: TRBJ1-1
size: NA
V: TRBV4-2
D: NA
CDR3: CASSSYLNVRGAEAFF
DNA: TGTGCCAGCAGCTCATACCTAAATGTAAGGGGTGCTGAAGCTTTCTTT

J: TRBJ2-3
size: NA
V: TRBV28
D: NA
CDR3: CASSLLGTQYF
DNA: TGTGCCAGCAGTCTCCTAGGTACGCAGTATTTT

J: TRBJ2-3
size: NA
V: TRBV18
D: NA
CDR3: CASSPSRADTQYF
DNA: TGTGCCAGCTCACCAAGCAGGGCAGATACGCAGTATTTT

J: TRBJ2-1
size: NA
V: TRBV7-8
D: NA
CDR3: CASGNGGSSYNEQFF
DNA: TGTGCCAGCGGAAACGGGGGAAGCTCCTACAATGAGCAGTTCTTC

J: TRBJ1-3
size: NA
V: TRBV19
D: TRBD1
CDR3: CASRTGTGSGNTIYF
DNA: TGTGCCAGTAGGACAGGGACAGGGTCTGGAAACACCATATATTTT

J: TRBJ1-6
size: NA
V: TRBV19
D: NA
CDR3: CASSMGGNDNSPLHF
DNA: TGTGCCAGTAGTATGGGAGGGAACGATAATTCACCCCTCCACTTT

J: TRBJ2-7
size: NA
V: TRBV5-8
D: NA
CDR3: CASSSGLLTYEQYF
DNA: TGTGCCAGCAGCTCGGGACTGCTAACCTACGAGCAGTACTTC

J: TRBJ2-3
size: NA
V: TRBV5-1
D: NA
CDR3: CASSFVWTGTDTQYF
DNA: TGCGCCAGCAGCTTCGTTTGGACAGGCACAGATACGCAGTATTTT

J: TRBJ1-2
size: NA
V: TRBV2
D: TRBD1
CDR3: CASSAPRTGVGYTF
DNA: TGTGCCAGCAGCGCCCCTAGGACAGGGGTCGGCTACACCTTC

J: TRBJ1-5
size: NA
V: TRBV7-9
D: NA
CDR3: CASSPQGLSNQPQHF
DNA: TGTGCCAGCAGCCCGCAGGGGTTAAGCAATCAGCCCCAGCATTTT

J: TRBJ2-2
size: NA
V: TRBV12-5
D: TRBD1
CDR3: CASGLLGQGNTGELFF
DNA: TGTGCTAGTGGTTTGCTCGGACAGGGGAACACCGGGGAGCTGTTTTTT

J: TRBJ1-2
size: NA
V: TRBV28
D: NA
CDR3: CASSPPGLRYGYTF
DNA: TGTGCCAGCAGTCCTCCGGGACTGCGCTATGGCTACACCTTC

J: TRBJ1-5
size: NA
V: TRBV3-1/TRBV3-2
D: NA
CDR3: CASESLDSGNQPQHF
DNA: TGTGCCAGCGAAAGCCTGGACAGCGGTAATCAGCCCCAGCATTTT

J: TRBJ2-1
size: NA
V: TRBV30
D: TRBD1
CDR3: CAWSEGTGGNEQFF
DNA: TGTGCCTGGAGTGAAGGGACAGGGGGTAATGAGCAGTTCTTC

J: TRBJ1-3
size: NA
V: TRBV4-1
D: NA
CDR3: CASSSPGRGPGNTIYF
DNA: TGCGCCAGCAGCAGCCCGGGTCGGGGTCCTGGAAACACCATATATTTT

J: TRBJ1-3
size: few
V: TRBV27
D: TRBD1
CDR3: CASSPRQGRGNTIYF
DNA: TGTGCCAGCAGTCCCCGACAGGGTCGCGGAAACACCATATATTTT

J: TRBJ1-5
size: NA
V: TRBV15
D: NA
CDR3: CATRGPGRNQPQHF
DNA: TGTGCCACCAGGGGGCCAGGCCGCAATCAGCCCCAGCATTTT

J: TRBJ1-4
size: NA
V: TRBV3-1/TRBV3-2
D: NA
CDR3: CASRAGGGEKLFF
DNA: TGTGCCAGCAGGGCTGGGGGAGGGGAAAAACTGTTTTTT

J: TRBJ1-1
size: NA
V: TRBV29-1
D: TRBD1
CDR3: CSVGTGRNTEAFF
DNA: TGCAGCGTTGGGACAGGGAGGAACACTGAAGCTTTCTTT